This T cell receptor (beta chain) was retrieved from a study of T cell changes during pregnancy in multiple sclerosis. CDR1 SEHNR and CDR2 FQNEAQ come from the germline V gene (reference sequence). The CDR3 totals 12 residues. Profiled with immunoSEQ multiplex PCR; TCRdb holds only in-frame clones, not every one. The data hold around 49,000 clones, with around 91% observed a single time. The sample holds a few counts of this clone. One end of the junction varies from germline; a read error may be responsible. The receptor comes from a female donor in good health, enrolled as a control in a pregnancy study. V gene TRBV7-9 combines with J gene TRBJ1-1, with D possibly matching TRBD1 (5 bases). This material consisted of peripheral blood, taken after pregnancy. In DNA form, the CDR3 reads TGTGCCAGCAGCTTACAAGACAGTCTCCTCTCGTTT. Amino acid sequence: CASSLQDSLLSF.